The 12 T cell receptor beta chains listed next were all sequenced from one sample in a study of identical twins (dated by TCRdb to about 2016). The library was generated by 5' RACE. Sequencing instrument: Illumina HiSeq 2000. TCRdb ran its own pipeline on the public reads, namely fastp trimming at Q25 and MiXCR clone calling, and kept in-frame beta chains. Merged by CDR3 protein, the rows form single entries marked with the most common genes and DNA. In this sample the table shows some 1,600,000 distinct CDR3 sequences, roughly 35% of which occur a single time. The ten most abundant clones make up around 0.25% of the sample. Sequencing was done on a sample of cord blood. The receptors here all came from a newborn girl in good health.

The J gene is TRBJ2-6, the V gene TRBV19, with D hard to call. The CDR3 is 15 residues long. Germline lookup yields CDR1 LNHDA and CDR2 SQIVND (reference sequence). Trimming left V 1 base short and J 1 base short, with 5 bases between. CDR3 sequence reads: CASSIVRSGANVLTF. The DNA of the CDR3 is TGTGCCAGTAGTATAGTCCGGTCTGGGGCCAACGTCCTGACTTTC.

This clonotype is a singleton in its sample. The chain employs TRBV11-2 and TRBJ1-3; D unclear. V was trimmed by 3 bases and J by 3 bases, leaving 12 bases between them. The CDR3 is made up of 15 amino acids. Germline values: CDR1 SGHAT, CDR2 FQNNGV. The CDR3 bases are TGTGCCAGCAGCTTTGGTCCGGTCGGTGGAAACACCATATATTTT. Translating it yields CASSFGPVGGNTIYF.

The rearrangement uses TRBV20-1 and TRBJ1-1; D gene ambiguous. Germline V gives CDR1 DFQATT, CDR2 SNEGSKA (reference sequence). V lost 5 bases, J lost 4 bases, and 11 bases lay in between. CDR3 length: 12 amino acids. DNA of the CDR3: TGCAGTGCTCTTAGTTTGTCCACTGAAGCTTTCTTT. Amino acid sequence: CSALSLSTEAFF.

This clonotype has more than one count but fewer than ten. The chain recombines TRBV20-1 with TRBJ1-5; perhaps TRBD1 as D (5 bases). This CDR3 comprises 13 residues. The V end lost 3 bases, the J end lost 5 bases, and 11 bases lay between the germline ends. Germline loops: CDR1 DFQATT, CDR2 SNEGSKA (reference sequence). CDR3 loop: CSASWGRDQPQHF. DNA for the CDR3: TGCAGTGCTAGTTGGGGGAGAGATCAGCCCCAGCATTTT.

This clonotype was observed a few times. V is TRBV6-5 and J is TRBJ2-1, with 12 bases that match TRBD2. The trim removed 0 bases at V and 6 bases at J, leaving 6 bases unmatched. CDR3 size: 17 residues. CDR1 MNHEY and CDR2 SVGAGI come from the germline V gene. CDR3 nucleotide sequence: TGTGCCAGCAGTTACTCCGTACTAGCGGGAGGCTTCAATGAGCAGTTCTTC. Protein: CASSYSVLAGGFNEQFF.

This clonotype has more than one count but fewer than ten. The chain couples TRBV7-2 to TRBJ2-3; TRBD2 agrees at 14 bases. The CDR3 totals 18 residues. Trimming removed 5 bases from V and 0 bases from J; junction bases left unmatched: 7. Looked up from germline, CDR1 is SGHTA and CDR2 is FQGNSA. The DNA for the CDR3 is TGTGCCAGCAGCATGAGACTAGCGGGGGGGCATAGCACAGATACGCAGTATTTT. The encoded protein is CASSMRLAGGHSTDTQYF.

The CDR3 DNA sequence: TGCGCCAGCAGTTTCCAGCGTGACACTGAAGCTTTCTTT. Protein: CASSFQRDTEAFF. The chain couples TRBV10-2 to TRBJ1-1; D unresolved. Between the trimmed V and J ends, which lost 5 bases and 3 bases, there was a span of 10 bases. The CDR3 extends over 13 amino acids. Germline V gene lookup returns CDR1 WSHSY and CDR2 SAAADI.

The chain uses TRBV12-3 or TRBV12-4 and TRBJ2-5; D gene unclear. Trimming pared 3 bases from V and 4 bases from J, leaving 9 bases between. There are 13 residues in the CDR3. CDR3 region: CASSFPGPETQYF. The CDR3 DNA follows: TGTGCCAGCAGTTTCCCAGGACCAGAGACCCAGTACTTC.

Many counts were recorded for this clonotype. The rearrangement joins TRBV29-1 to TRBJ1-2; D is ambiguous. In germline, CDR1 is SQVTM, CDR2 ANQGSEA. Trimming shortened V by 6 bases and J by 4 bases, and 18 bases separated the two germline ends. There are 14 residues in the CDR3. The CDR3 DNA reads TGCAGCGTCCTCGAAAATGGCTTGAGCTATGGCTACACCTTC. This encodes CSVLENGLSYGYTF.

The chain has TRBV3-1 and TRBJ1-2, with 12 bases that match TRBD1. The trim removed 4 bases at V and 4 bases at J, leaving 13 bases unmatched. Germline V gene lookup returns CDR1 LGHDT and CDR2 YNNKEL (reference sequence). The CDR3 sequence is 18 residues long. The chain's CDR3 is CASSPAHPSGQGAYGYTF. The DNA for the CDR3 is TGTGCCAGCAGCCCCGCGCACCCATCGGGACAGGGGGCCTATGGCTACACCTTC.

This rearrangement joins TRBV24-1 to TRBJ2-1; tentative D call: TRBD2 (7 bases). The CDR3 runs 16 residues. Trimming took off 4 bases at V and 10 bases at J, with 22 bases between the two ends. Germline V gene lookup returns CDR1 KGHDR and CDR2 SFDVKD. This CDR3 reads CATSDPRSGTPYEQFF. The CDR3 DNA sequence: TGTGCCACCAGTGACCCGAGGAGCGGGACACCCTACGAGCAGTTCTTC.

Only one count was recorded for this clonotype. The junction and the germline gene differ at one end; a read error may be behind it. V gene TRBV7-2 combines with J gene TRBJ2-3; a possible D gene is TRBD1 (6 bases). Germline CDR1 and CDR2: SGHTA and FQGNSA. The CDR3 is 15 residues long. CDR3 residues: CASSQQGPITNTQYF. DNA of the CDR3: TGTGCCAGCAGCCAACAGGGACCTATCACAAATACGCAGTATTTT.